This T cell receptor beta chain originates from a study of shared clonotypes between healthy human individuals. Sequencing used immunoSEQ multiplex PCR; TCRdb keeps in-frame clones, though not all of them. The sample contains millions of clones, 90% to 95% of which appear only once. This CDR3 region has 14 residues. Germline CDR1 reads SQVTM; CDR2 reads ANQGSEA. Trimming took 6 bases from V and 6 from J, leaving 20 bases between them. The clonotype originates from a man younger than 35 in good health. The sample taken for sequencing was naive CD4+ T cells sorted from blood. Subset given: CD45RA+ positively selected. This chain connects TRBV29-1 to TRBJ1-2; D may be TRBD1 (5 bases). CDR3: CSVIRWAARDGYTF. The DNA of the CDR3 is TGCAGCGTCATCCGTTGGGCGGCCAGGGATGGCTACACCTTC.